This is a list of T cell receptor beta chains from one sample in a study of siplizumab effects on memory and regulatory T cells. Profiling relied on immunoSEQ multiplex PCR, and the TCRdb table lists in-frame clones only, not all of them. In the table there are more than 60,000 clones, 93% of which are singletons. The sequenced sample was CD8+ T cells sorted from blood. These receptors came from a human donor in good health. Both conserved end residues are part of each CDR3. Fields, in order: clone size, CDR3 length, D gene, V gene, J gene, CDR3 protein, CDR3 DNA. D genes are given only for firm matches. Only part of the rows carry a size: once, few, many, or a class if the clone is expanded.

>once|15|.|TRBV5-6|TRBJ2-7
CATTLRASAIYEQYF
TGTGCCACCACCCTTAGGGCTTCGGCAATCTACGAGCAGTACTTC
>once|19|TRBD1|TRBV14|TRBJ2-6
CASSQFSGTVRPGANVLTF
TGTGCCAGCAGCCAATTCTCCGGGACAGTGAGACCTGGGGCCAACGTCCTGACTTTC
>.|13|.|TRBV2|TRBJ2-7
CASTGLLSYEQYF
TGTGCCAGCACGGGACTCCTCTCCTACGAGCAGTACTTC
>.|16|TRBD2|TRBV5-4|TRBJ2-5
CASSFTGGGAWETQYF
TGTGCCAGCAGCTTTACCGGCGGGGGGGCGTGGGAGACCCAGTACTTC
>.|14|.|TRBV5-6|TRBJ2-2
CASSIGQNTGELFF
TGTGCCAGCAGCATCGGACAGAACACCGGGGAGCTGTTTTTT
>.|11|.|TRBV7-4|TRBJ1-2
CASAGDYGYTF
TGTGCCAGCGCAGGGGACTATGGCTACACCTTC
>.|15|.|TRBV27|TRBJ2-3
CASSLPRGGVDTQYF
TGTGCCAGCAGTTTACCCAGGGGTGGGGTAGATACGCAGTATTTT
>.|18|TRBD2|TRBV13|TRBJ2-6
CASSLDSGGAAGANVLTF
TGTGCCAGCAGCTTAGATAGCGGGGGGGCCGCAGGGGCCAACGTCCTGACTTTC
>.|13|.|TRBV14|TRBJ2-1
CASSQDWTNSRFF
TGTGCCAGCAGCCAAGATTGGACCAACTCGCGGTTCTTC
>.|17|TRBD2|TRBV19|TRBJ2-1
CATQGGLQISSYNEQFF
TGTGCCACCCAGGGAGGGCTTCAGATTAGCTCCTACAATGAGCAGTTCTTC
>.|15|.|TRBV15|TRBJ2-2
CATSRAILNTGELFF
TGTGCCACCAGCAGAGCTATCCTAAACACCGGGGAGCTGTTTTTT
>.|14|TRBD1|TRBV2|TRBJ1-2
CASSGAGGPYGYTF
TGTGCCAGCAGTGGGGCAGGGGGACCCTATGGCTACACCTTC
>.|13|.|TRBV6-5|TRBJ2-5
CASTTLWGETQYF
TGTGCCAGCACCACCTTGTGGGGAGAGACCCAGTACTTC
>.|13|.|TRBV2|TRBJ1-2
CASSEAPTYGYTF
TGTGCCAGCAGTGAAGCGCCCACCTATGGCTACACCTTC
>once|9|.|TRBV10-1|TRBJ2-1
CAGVNEQFF
TGCGCCGGAGTGAATGAGCAGTTCTTC
>.|15|.|TRBV6-4|TRBJ2-2
CASSDSGGNTGELFF
TGTGCCAGCAGTGACTCGGGGGGAAACACCGGGGAGCTGTTTTTT
>.|16|TRBD1|TRBV11-2|TRBJ2-3
CASSPTGGALRDTQYF
TGTGCCAGCAGTCCAACAGGGGGCGCCTTGCGAGATACGCAGTATTTT
>.|12|.|TRBV9|TRBJ2-7
CASSGDGYEQYF
TGTGCCAGCAGCGGGGACGGATACGAGCAGTACTTC
>.|14|TRBD2|TRBV6-5|TRBJ2-5
CAVTGGGAGETQYF
TGTGCCGTAACTGGCGGGGGGGCCGGAGAGACCCAGTACTTC
>.|11|.|TRBV19|TRBJ2-1
CASIRGFEQFF
TGTGCCAGCATCAGGGGATTTGAGCAGTTCTTC
>once|14|.|TRBV19|TRBJ2-7
CASSIFGSSNEQYF
TGTGCCAGTAGTATATTCGGCAGCTCCAACGAGCAGTACTTC
>.|13|.|TRBV18|TRBJ2-7
CASSPPATYEQYF
TGTGCCAGCTCACCCCCGGCGACCTACGAGCAGTACTTC
>.|16|.|TRBV21-1|TRBJ2-2
CASSRQGARNTGELFF
TGTGCCAGCAGCCGCCAGGGGGCAAGGAACACCGGGGAGCTGTTTTTT
>.|18|TRBD2|TRBV5-4|TRBJ2-3
CASSPLAGGHVSTDTQYF
TGTGCCAGCAGCCCCCTAGCGGGGGGCCATGTAAGCACAGATACGCAGTATTTT
>.|17|TRBD1|TRBV7-9|TRBJ2-5
CASSNGQGVFPTETQYF
TGTGCCAGCAGCAACGGACAGGGGGTTTTCCCTACGGAGACCCAGTACTTC
>.|15|TRBD1|TRBV28|TRBJ2-2
CASIPQGVHTGELFF
TGTGCCAGCATCCCACAGGGGGTCCACACCGGGGAGCTGTTTTTT